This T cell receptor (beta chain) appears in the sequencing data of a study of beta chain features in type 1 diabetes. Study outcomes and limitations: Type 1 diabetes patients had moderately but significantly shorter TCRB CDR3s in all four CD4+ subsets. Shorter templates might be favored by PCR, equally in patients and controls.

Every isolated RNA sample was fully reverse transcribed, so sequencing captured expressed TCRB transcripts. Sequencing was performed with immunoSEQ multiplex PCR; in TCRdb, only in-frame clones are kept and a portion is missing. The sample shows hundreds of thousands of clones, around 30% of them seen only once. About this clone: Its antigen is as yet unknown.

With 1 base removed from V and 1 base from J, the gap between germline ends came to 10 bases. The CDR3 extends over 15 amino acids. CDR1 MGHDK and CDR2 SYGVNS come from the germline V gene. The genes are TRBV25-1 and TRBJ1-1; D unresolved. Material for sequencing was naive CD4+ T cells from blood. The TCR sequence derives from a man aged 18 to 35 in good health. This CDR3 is CASSESPGANTEAFF. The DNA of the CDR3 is TGTGCCAGCAGTGAATCCCCCGGCGCGAACACTGAAGCTTTCTTT.